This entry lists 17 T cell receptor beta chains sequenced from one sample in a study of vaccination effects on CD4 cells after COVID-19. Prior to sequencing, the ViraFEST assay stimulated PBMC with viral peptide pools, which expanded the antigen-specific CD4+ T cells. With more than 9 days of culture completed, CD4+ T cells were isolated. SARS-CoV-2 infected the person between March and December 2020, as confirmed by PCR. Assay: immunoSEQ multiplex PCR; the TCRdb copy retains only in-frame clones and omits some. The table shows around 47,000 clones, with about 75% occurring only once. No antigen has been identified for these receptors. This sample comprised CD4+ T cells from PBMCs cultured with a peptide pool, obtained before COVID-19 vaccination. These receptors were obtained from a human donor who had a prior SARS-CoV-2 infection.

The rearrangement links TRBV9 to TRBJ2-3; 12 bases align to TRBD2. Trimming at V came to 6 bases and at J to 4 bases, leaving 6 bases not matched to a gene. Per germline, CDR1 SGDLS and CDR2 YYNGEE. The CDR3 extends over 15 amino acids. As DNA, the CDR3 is TGTGCCAGCAACCCGGGACTAGCGGGCCCAGATACGCAGTATTTT. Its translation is CASNPGLAGPDTQYF.

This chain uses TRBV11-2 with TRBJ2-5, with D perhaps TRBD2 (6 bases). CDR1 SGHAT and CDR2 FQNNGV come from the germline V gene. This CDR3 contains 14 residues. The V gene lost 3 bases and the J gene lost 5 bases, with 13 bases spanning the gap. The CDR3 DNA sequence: TGTGCCAGCAGCTTGGGAGGTTACGGGGAGACCCAGTACTTC. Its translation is CASSLGGYGETQYF. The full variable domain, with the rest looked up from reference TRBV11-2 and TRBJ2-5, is EAGVAQSPRYKIIEKRQSVAFWCNPISGHATLYWYQQILGQGPKLLIQFQNNGVVDDSQLPKDRFSAERLKGVDSTLKIQPAKLEDSAVYLCASSLGGYGETQYFGPGTRLLVL.

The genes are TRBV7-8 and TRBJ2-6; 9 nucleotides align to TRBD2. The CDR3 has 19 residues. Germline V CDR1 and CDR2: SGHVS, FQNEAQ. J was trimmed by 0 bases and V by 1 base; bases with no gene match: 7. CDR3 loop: CASSLVILAGYSGANVLTF. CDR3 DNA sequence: TGTGCCAGCAGCTTAGTCATCCTAGCGGGATACTCTGGGGCCAACGTCCTGACTTTC.

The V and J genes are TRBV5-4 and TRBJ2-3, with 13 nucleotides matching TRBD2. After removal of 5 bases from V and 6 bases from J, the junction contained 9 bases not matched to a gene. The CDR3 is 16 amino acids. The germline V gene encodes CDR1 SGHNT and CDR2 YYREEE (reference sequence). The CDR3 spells CASRQTSGGQGDTQYF. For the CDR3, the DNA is TGTGCCAGCAGGCAGACTAGCGGGGGGCAGGGGGATACGCAGTATTTT.

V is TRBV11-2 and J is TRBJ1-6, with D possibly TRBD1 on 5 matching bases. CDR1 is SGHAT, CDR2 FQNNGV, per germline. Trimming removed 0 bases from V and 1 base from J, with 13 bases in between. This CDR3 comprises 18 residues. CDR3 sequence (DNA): TGTGCCAGCAGCTTAGAGCGGCAGGGAAGTTCCTATAATTCACCCCTCCACTTT. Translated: CASSLERQGSSYNSPLHF.

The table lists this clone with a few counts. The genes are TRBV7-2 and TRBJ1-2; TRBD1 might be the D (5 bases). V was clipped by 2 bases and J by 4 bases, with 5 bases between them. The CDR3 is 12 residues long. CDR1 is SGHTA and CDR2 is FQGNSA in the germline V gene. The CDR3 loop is CASSLQGYGYTF. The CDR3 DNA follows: TGTGCCAGCAGCTTACAGGGCTATGGCTACACCTTC.

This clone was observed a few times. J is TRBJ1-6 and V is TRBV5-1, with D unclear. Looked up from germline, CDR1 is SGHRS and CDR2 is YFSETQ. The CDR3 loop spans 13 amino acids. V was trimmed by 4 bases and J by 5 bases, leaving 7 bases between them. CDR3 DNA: TGCGCCAGCAGCGAGGCTAATAATTCACCCCTCCACTTT. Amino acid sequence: CASSEANNSPLHF.

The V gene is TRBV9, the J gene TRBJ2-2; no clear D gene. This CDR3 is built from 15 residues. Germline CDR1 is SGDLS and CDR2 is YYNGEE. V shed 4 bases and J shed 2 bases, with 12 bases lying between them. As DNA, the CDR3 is TGTGCCAGCAGCCGTGGTAGCCTAAACACCGGGGAGCTGTTTTTT. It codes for CASSRGSLNTGELFF. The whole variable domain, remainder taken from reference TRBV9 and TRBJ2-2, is DSGVTQTPKHLITATGQRVTLRCSPRSGDLSVYWYQQSLDQGLQFLIQYYNGEERAKGNILERFSAQQFPDLHSELNLSSLELGDSALYFCASSRGSLNTGELFFGEGSRLTVL.

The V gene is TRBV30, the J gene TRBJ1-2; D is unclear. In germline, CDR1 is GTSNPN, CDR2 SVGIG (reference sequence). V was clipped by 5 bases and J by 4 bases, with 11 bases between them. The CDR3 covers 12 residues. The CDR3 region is CAWLRDSYGYTF. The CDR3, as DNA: TGTGCCTGGTTGAGGGATTCCTATGGCTACACCTTC.

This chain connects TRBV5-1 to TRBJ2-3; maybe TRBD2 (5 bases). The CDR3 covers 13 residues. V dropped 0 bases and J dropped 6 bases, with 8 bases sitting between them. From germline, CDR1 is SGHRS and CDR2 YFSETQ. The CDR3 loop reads CASSLEGVDTQYF. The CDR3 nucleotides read TGCGCCAGCAGCTTGGAGGGAGTGGATACGCAGTATTTT.

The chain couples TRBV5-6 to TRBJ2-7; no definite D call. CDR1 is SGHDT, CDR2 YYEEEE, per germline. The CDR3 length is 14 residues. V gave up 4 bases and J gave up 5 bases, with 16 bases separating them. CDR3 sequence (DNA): TGTGCCAGCAGCCGGCCGGTGGGGTCTCACGAGCAGTACTTC. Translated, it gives CASSRPVGSHEQYF. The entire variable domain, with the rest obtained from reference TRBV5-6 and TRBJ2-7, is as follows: DAGVTQSPTHLIKTRGQQVTLRCSPKSGHDTVSWYQQALGQGPQFIFQYYEEEERQRGNFPDRFSGHQFPNYSSELNVNALLLGDSALYLCASSRPVGSHEQYFGPGTRLTVT.

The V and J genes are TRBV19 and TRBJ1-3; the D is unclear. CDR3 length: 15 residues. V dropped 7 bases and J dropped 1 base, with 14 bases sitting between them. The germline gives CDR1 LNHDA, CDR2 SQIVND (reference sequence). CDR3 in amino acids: CASTVSAFSGNTIYF. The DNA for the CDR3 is TGTGCCAGTACCGTATCCGCCTTTTCTGGAAACACCATATATTTT.

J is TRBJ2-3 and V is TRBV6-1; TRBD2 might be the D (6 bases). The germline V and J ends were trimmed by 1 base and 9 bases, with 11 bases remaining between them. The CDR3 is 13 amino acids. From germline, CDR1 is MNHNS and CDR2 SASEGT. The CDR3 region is CASSEEVSGTQYF. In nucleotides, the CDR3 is TGTGCCAGCAGTGAAGAGGTTAGCGGAACGCAGTATTTT.

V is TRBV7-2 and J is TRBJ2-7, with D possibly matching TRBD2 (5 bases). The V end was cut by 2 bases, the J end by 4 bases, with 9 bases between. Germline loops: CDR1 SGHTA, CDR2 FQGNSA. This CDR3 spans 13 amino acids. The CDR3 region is CASSLRGNYEQYF. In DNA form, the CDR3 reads TGTGCCAGCAGCTTACGGGGAAATTACGAGCAGTACTTC.

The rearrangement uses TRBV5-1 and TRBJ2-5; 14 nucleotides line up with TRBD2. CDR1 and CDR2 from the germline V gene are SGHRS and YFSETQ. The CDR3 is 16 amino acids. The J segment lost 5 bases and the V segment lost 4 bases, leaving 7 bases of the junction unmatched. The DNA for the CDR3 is TGCGCCAGCAGCGAAGGACTAGCGGGGGGCGTGGAGACCCAGTACTTC. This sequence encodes CASSEGLAGGVETQYF. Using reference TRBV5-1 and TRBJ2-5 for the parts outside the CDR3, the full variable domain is KAGVTQTPRYLIKTRGQQVTLSCSPISGHRSVSWYQQTPGQGLQFLFEYFSETQRNKGNFPGRFSGRQFSNSRSEMNVSTLELGDSALYLCASSEGLAGGVETQYFGPGTRLLVL.

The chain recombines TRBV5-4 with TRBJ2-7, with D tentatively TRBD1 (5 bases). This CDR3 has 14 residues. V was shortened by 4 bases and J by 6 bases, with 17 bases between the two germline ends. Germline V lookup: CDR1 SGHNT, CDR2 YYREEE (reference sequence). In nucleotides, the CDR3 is TGTGCCAGCAGCGGGGTTGGATCAGGGCGCGAGCAGTACTTC. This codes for CASSGVGSGREQYF.

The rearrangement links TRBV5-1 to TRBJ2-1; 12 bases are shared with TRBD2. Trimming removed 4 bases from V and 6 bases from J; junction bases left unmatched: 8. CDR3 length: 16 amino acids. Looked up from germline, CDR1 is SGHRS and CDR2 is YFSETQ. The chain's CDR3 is CASSLTLAGGPNEQFF. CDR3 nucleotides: TGCGCCAGCAGCCTGACCCTAGCGGGAGGGCCCAATGAGCAGTTCTTC.